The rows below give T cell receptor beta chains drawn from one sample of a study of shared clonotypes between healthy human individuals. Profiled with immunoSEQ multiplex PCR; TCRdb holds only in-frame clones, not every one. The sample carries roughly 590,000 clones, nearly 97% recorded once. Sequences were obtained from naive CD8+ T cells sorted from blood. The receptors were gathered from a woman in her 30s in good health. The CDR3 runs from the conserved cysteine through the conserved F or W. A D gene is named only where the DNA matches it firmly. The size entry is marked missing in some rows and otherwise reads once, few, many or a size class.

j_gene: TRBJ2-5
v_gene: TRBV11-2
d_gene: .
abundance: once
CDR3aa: CASSLGGLREETQYF
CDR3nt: TGTGCCAGCAGCTTAGGGGGGCTGAGGGAAGAGACCCAGTACTTC

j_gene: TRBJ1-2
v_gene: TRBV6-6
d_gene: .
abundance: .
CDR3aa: CASSYEGGYGYTF
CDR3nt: TGTGCCAGCAGTTATGAGGGCGGCTATGGCTACACCTTC

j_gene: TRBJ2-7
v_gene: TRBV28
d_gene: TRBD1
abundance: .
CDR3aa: CASSPGQGLPYEQYF
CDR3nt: TGTGCCAGCAGCCCGGGACAGGGGTTACCCTACGAGCAGTACTTC

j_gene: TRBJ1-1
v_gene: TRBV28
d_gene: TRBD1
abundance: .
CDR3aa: CASSSLDRANTEAFF
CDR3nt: TGTGCCAGCAGTTCCCTTGACAGGGCGAACACTGAAGCTTTCTTT

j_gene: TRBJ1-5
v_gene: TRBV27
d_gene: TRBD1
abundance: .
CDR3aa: CASSPGTGSNEVQPQHF
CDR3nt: TGTGCCAGCAGTCCCGGGACAGGGTCAAATGAGGTTCAGCCCCAGCATTTT

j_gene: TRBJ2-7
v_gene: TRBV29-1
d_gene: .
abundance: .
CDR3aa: CSVMTSTLEQYF
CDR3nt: TGCAGCGTGATGACGAGTACGTTGGAGCAGTACTTC

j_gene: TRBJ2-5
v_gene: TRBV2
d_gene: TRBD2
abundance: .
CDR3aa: CASSRTTSGGQETQYF
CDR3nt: TGTGCCAGCAGCCGAACGACTAGCGGGGGCCAAGAGACCCAGTACTTC

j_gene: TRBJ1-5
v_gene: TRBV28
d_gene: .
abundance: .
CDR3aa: CASSFSDSSLYSNQPQHF
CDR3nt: TGTGCCAGCAGTTTCTCGGACAGTTCCCTCTATAGCAATCAGCCCCAGCATTTT

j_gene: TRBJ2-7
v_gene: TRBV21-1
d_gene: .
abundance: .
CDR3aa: CASSKDPGRDHEQYF
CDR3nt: TGTGCCAGCAGCAAAGACCCGGGCAGGGACCACGAGCAGTACTTC

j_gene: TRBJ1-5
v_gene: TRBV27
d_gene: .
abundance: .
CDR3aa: CASSFGGLMGQPQHF
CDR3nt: TGTGCCAGCAGTTTTGGGGGGCTTATGGGTCAGCCCCAGCATTTT

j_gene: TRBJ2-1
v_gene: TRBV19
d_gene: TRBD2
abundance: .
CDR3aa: CASTGTSGRNEQFF
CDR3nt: TGTGCCAGCACCGGGACTAGCGGTAGGAATGAGCAGTTCTTC

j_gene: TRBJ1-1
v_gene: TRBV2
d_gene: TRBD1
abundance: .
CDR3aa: CANSRTGEAFF
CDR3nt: TGTGCCAACTCGAGGACAGGTGAAGCTTTCTTT

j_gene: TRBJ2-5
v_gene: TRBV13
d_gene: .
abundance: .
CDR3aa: CASSLRAASRETQYF
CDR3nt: TGTGCCAGCAGCTTAAGGGCTGCTTCAAGAGAGACCCAGTACTTC

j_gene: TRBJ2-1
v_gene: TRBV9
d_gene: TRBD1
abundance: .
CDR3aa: CASSDPLRGTGAYNEQFF
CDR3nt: TGTGCCAGCAGCGACCCCCTCAGAGGGACAGGGGCCTACAATGAGCAGTTCTTC

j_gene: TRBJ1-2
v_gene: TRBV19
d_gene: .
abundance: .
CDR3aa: CASSHRVSGYGYTF
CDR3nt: TGTGCCAGTAGTCACAGGGTTTCAGGGTATGGCTACACCTTC

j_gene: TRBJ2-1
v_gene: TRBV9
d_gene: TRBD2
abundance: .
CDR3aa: CASSVGEGGTRYNEQFF
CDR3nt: TGTGCCAGCAGCGTAGGGGAGGGCGGGACTCGCTACAATGAGCAGTTCTTC

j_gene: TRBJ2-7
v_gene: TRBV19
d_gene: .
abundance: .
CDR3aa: CASSVGHPAYEQYF
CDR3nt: TGTGCCAGTAGTGTCGGGCACCCAGCCTACGAGCAGTACTTC

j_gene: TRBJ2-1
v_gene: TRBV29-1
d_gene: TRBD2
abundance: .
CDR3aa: CSVEREPYNEQFF
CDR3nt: TGCAGCGTTGAGCGGGAGCCCTACAATGAGCAGTTCTTC

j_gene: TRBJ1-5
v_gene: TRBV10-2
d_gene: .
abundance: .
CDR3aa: CASSRGSGSNQPQHF
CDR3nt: TGCGCCAGCAGTCGAGGATCTGGCAGCAATCAGCCCCAGCATTTT

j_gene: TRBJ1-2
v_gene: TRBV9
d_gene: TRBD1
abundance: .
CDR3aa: CASSGGRDSHYGYTF
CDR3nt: TGTGCCAGCAGCGGCGGGAGGGACAGCCACTATGGCTACACCTTC

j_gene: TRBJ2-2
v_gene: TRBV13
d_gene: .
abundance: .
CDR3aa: CASSLEMGSANTGELFF
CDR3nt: TGTGCCAGCAGCTTAGAAATGGGCAGCGCGAACACCGGGGAGCTGTTTTTT

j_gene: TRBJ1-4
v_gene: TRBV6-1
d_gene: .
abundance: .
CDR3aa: CASSEAQGGATNEKLFF
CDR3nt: TGTGCCAGCAGTGAAGCCCAGGGAGGAGCAACTAATGAAAAACTGTTTTTT

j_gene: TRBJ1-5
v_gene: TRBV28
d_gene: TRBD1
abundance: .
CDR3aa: CASSGQELSNQPQHF
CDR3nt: TGTGCCAGCAGTGGACAGGAGCTTAGCAATCAGCCCCAGCATTTT

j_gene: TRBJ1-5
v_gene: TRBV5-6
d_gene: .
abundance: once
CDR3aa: CASSLGGYGNQPQHF
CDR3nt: TGTGCCAGCAGCTTGGGGGGGTATGGCAATCAGCCCCAGCATTTT

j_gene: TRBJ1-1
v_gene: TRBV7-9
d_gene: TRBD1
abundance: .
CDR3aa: CASRTGQGENTEAFF
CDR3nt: TGTGCCAGCAGAACGGGACAGGGGGAGAACACTGAAGCTTTCTTT

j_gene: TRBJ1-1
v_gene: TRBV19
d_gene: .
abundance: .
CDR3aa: CASSPEGIRAFF
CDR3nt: TGTGCCAGTAGCCCCGAGGGGATTCGAGCTTTCTTT

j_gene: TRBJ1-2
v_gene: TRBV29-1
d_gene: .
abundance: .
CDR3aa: CSVEFSRVQGYGYTF
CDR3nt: TGCAGCGTTGAATTTTCTCGGGTTCAGGGCTATGGCTACACCTTC

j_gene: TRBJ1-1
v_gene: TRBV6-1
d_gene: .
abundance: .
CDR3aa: CASSEGGRNTEAFF
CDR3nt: TGTGCCAGCAGTGAGGGGGGGAGGAACACTGAAGCTTTCTTT

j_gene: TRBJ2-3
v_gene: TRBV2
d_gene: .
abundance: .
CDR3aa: CASFSSSLRADTQYF
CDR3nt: TGTGCCAGCTTTTCATCCTCCCTGAGGGCAGATACGCAGTATTTT